This TCR beta chain was profiled in a study of T cell repertoires in cytomegalovirus infection. Study-wide background: CMV infection plus the matching HLA type was flagged by public TCR beta signatures. General observations from the study: CMV-specific HLA-C-restricted TCR beta clonotypes dominated the ex vivo response. There were carriers of CMV plus the relevant HLA, and cumulative public TCR beta family frequency identified them.

TCRdb fed the reads into MiXCR, producing one record per CDR3 protein. The sample includes fewer than 85,000 distinct CDR3 sequences, over 3.5% of them seen just once. This clonotype ranks as medium-sized. The antigen is unknown. V lost 5 bases to trimming and J lost 7 bases, with 12 bases between them. The CDR3 has 12 amino acids. Looked up from germline, CDR1 is SGHTA and CDR2 is FQGNSA. Sequencing input: PBMCs. The TCR originated in a human donor in good health (CMV status not recorded). Some clones in this sample may be carry-over from other donors' samples. V gene TRBV7-2 combines with J gene TRBJ2-7; D possibly corresponds to TRBD2 (5 bases). CDR3 sequence: CASSPGRREQYF. CDR3 nucleotides: TGTGCCAGCAGCCCGGGCCGGAGGGAGCAGTACTTC.